This TCR beta chain appears in the sequencing data of a study of blood T cell repertoires in COVID-19. Here immunoSEQ multiplex PCR was the method, and the copy in TCRdb shows in-frame clones only, minus some. The table lists about 370,000 clones, 80% to 95% of them singletons. Exposed volunteers were people who met a COVID-19 case within 2 weeks before study entry. This clone was detected once. Germline CDR1 and CDR2: SGHNT and YYREEE (reference sequence). This CDR3 is 14 amino acids long. V trimming: 5 bases; J trimming: 8 bases; junction bases outside the gene matches: 7. The origin of this receptor is a middle-aged woman who had been exposed to COVID-19. J is TRBJ1-6 and V is TRBV5-4; 7 bases align to TRBD1. Sequencing was carried out using PBMCs or T cells enriched from blood (not recorded which). Here the CDR3 reads CASSLQGLDSPLHF. CDR3 nucleotide sequence: TGTGCCAGCAGTCTACAGGGGTTGGATTCACCCCTCCACTTT.